The clone carrying this T cell receptor beta chain was seen only once. J lost 12 bases, V lost 4 bases, and 15 bases had no gene match. Germline CDR1 is MNHNS and CDR2 is SASEGT. CDR3 length equals 16 residues. These data are taken from a study of blood T cell repertoires in COVID-19. Looking at the study overall: COVID-19 samples, acute and convalescent, were from the United States, Italy and Spain. Sources were T cells, B-cell-depleted T cells, or PBMCs; the material itself was cDNA or gDNA.

Original handling: Estimation of nucleated cell counts was performed using reference gene primer amplification. Profiling relied on immunoSEQ multiplex PCR, and the TCRdb table lists in-frame clones only, not all of them. V and J calls and clone size are those listed in that table; D and trimming were worked out from the DNA. The table shows roughly 41,000 clones, with about 83% occurring only once. This TCR was sampled from a woman of 80 years or more with acute or convalescent COVID-19. Sequenced: peripheral blood. This chain links TRBV6-1 with TRBJ2-1; TRBD2 matches 10 bases. The DNA of the CDR3 is TGTGCCAGCAGTGTCTCGGCTAGCGGGGGCGGGACGGGGCAGTTCTTC. It is translated as CASSVSASGGGTGQFF.